This T cell receptor beta chain stems from a study of T cells after yellow fever vaccination. Study-wide points: Abundant contaminating clonotypes from the bulk population could appear in FACS-sorted repertoires. The booster response re-showed most primary clones: 96% CD4, over 80% CD8.

TCRdb redid the calling of the 5' RACE reads with MiXCR, one entry per CDR3 protein. The profile shows around 300,000 distinct CDR3 sequences, 10% to 15% of them singletons. A remark on this clonotype: What it binds is not known.

The CDR3 sequence is 14 residues long. Trimming removed 6 bases from V and 7 bases from J, with 15 bases in between. The V gene's germline CDR1 is MNHNS and CDR2 SASEGT. This sample comprised CD4+ T cells sorted from PBMCs, obtained 45 days after the yellow fever booster vaccination. The V call is TRBV6-1, the J call TRBJ1-4, with a tentative D call TRBD1 (6 bases). The source is a man aged 25-40 years who received the YFV17D yellow fever vaccine. The CDR3 DNA is TGTGCCAGCAGAAACAGGGATCATGCTGAAAAACTGTTTTTT. Translation gives CASRNRDHAEKLFF.